The clone carrying this T cell receptor (beta chain) was found a few times. These data belong to a study of beta chain features in type 1 diabetes. Sorted CD4+ subsets: naive, central memory, regulatory, stem cell-like memory (CD45RO/CCR7/CD25/CD127/CD95/CD27 panel). All sorted populations exceeded 95% purity. Expressed TCRB transcripts were sequenced because the entire RNA isolate underwent reverse transcription. Assay: immunoSEQ multiplex PCR; the TCRdb copy retains only in-frame clones and omits some. The repertoire holds a few hundred thousand clones, with around 19% as singletons. V was clipped by 5 bases and J by 7 bases; unmatched bases: 9. Germline V gives CDR1 SEHNR, CDR2 FQNEAQ (reference sequence). There are 15 residues in the CDR3.

The rearrangement links TRBV7-9 to TRBJ2-1; 9 bases are a match to TRBD1. Sequenced: naive CD4+ T cells from blood. This TCR derives from a woman aged 18-29 years in good health. The CDR3 protein is CASSHGTGSGNEQFF. CDR3 in DNA: TGTGCCAGCAGCCACGGGACAGGGTCAGGTAATGAGCAGTTCTTC.